There are many counts of the clone carrying this T cell receptor (beta chain). The target antigen is unknown. Patients were all untreated before their thyroid surgery. TCRdb re-analyzed the PCR reads using MiXCR. The sample lists 20,000 to 25,000 clones; approximately 20% were seen once. The sample is drawn from a study of metastatic and nonmetastatic thyroid tumors. From germline, CDR1 is DFQATT and CDR2 SNEGSKA (reference sequence). Between the trimmed V and J ends, which lost 4 bases and 5 bases, there was a span of 6 bases. The CDR3 has 12 amino acids. Study-level findings and limits: For both blood and tumor, malignant thyroid tumors reportedly showed significantly higher TCR beta diversity than benign nodules did.

The sample comprised blood. The TCR originated in a female donor with papillary thyroid cancer or a benign thyroid nodule (not recorded which). Some clones in this sample may be carry-over from other donors' samples. The V gene is TRBV20-1, the J gene TRBJ1-6; D gene uncertain. CDR3 protein: CSANRDNSPLHF. CDR3 DNA sequence: TGCAGTGCTAACAGAGATAATTCACCCCTCCACTTT.